This T cell receptor beta chain was found in a study of cytomegalovirus exposure and HLA in healthy donors. Looking at the study overall: It was reported in a later analysis that the same platform had been used for the 120 validation repertoires as for the roughly 670 first-cohort repertoires. Points from the study as a whole: Across donors, most TCRs were seen rarely, yet some public ones were widespread. TCR beta chains numbering approximately 150 were designated cytomegalovirus-associated. CMV antigen specificity of a few CMV-associated chains was confirmed in vitro.

Sequencing used immunoSEQ multiplex PCR; TCRdb keeps in-frame clones, though not all of them. Of over 150,000 clones listed, 75% to 90% were seen once; the top ten hold 20% to 25%. This clone was observed a few times. Its specificity is unknown. CDR3 length equals 14 residues. V lost 0 bases, J lost 11 bases, and 17 bases lay in between. The material sequenced was PBMCs. The chain has TRBV5-3 and TRBJ1-2; tentative D call: TRBD1 (5 bases). Being an ORF, TRBV5-3 has a function that is uncertain. The receptor comes from a man younger than 30 in good health and CMV-seropositive. CDR3 sequence reads: CARSLEAGQWMYTF. The CDR3 DNA is TGTGCCAGAAGCTTGGAGGCAGGGCAGTGGATGTACACCTTC.